This T cell receptor beta chain was observed in a study of blood T cell repertoires in COVID-19. Study-level background: The United States, Italy and Spain were the sources of the acute and convalescent COVID-19 samples. Nucleic acid was either cDNA or gDNA, and it came from T cells, B-cell-depleted T cells, or PBMCs.

The authors' processing: Estimated nucleated cell counts came from reference gene primer amplification. The table came from immunoSEQ multiplex PCR; TCRdb's copy has only in-frame clones and leaves some out. V, J and clone size are taken as reported in that table, and D and trimming were inferred from the DNA itself. The repertoire includes 55,000 to 65,000 clones, about 77% of them detected once, and approximately 24% sits in the top ten. The source of this sequence is a human donor in a cohort sampled during active COVID-19. What was sequenced was peripheral blood.

The chain's CDR3 is CASSAGTGNTEAFF. CDR3 coding DNA: TGCGCCAGCAGCGCCGGGACAGGGAACACTGAAGCTTTCTTT. This chain connects TRBV5-1 to TRBJ1-1; 8 nucleotides align to TRBD1. This CDR3 spans 14 amino acids. The J segment lost 1 base and the V segment lost 4 bases, leaving 3 bases of the junction unmatched. CDR1 is SGHRS, CDR2 YFSETQ, per germline.